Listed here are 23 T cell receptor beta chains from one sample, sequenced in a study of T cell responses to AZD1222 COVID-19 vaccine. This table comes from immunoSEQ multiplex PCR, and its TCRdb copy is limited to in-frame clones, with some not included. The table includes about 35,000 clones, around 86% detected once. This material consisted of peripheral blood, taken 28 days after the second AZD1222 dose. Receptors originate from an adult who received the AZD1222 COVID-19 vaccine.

CDR3 bases: TGTGCCAGCAGTTCCCGGGAGACCCAGTACTTC. It codes for CASSSRETQYF. The chain links TRBV28 to TRBJ2-5; D is uncertain. The germline gives CDR1 MDHEN, CDR2 SYDVKM. The CDR3 contains 11 residues. V was trimmed by 4 bases and J by 5 bases, leaving 5 bases between them.

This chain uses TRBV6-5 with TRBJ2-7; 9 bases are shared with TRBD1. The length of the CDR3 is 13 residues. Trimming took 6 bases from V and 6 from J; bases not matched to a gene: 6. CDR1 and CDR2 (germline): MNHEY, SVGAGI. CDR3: CASSSDRGAEQYF. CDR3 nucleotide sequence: TGTGCCAGCAGCTCGGACAGGGGAGCCGAGCAGTACTTC.

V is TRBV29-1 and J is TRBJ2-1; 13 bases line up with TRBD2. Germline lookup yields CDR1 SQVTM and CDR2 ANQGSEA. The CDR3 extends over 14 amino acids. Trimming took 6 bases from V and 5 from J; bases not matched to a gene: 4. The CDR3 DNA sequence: TGCAGCGTCGCGACTAGCGGGGGGAACAATGAGCAGTTCTTC. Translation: CSVATSGGNNEQFF.

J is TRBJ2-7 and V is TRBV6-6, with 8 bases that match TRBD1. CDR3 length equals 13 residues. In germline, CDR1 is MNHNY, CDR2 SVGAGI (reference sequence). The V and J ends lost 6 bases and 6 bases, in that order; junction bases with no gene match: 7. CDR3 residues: CASSPTGVGEQYF. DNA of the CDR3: TGTGCCAGCAGCCCGACAGGGGTTGGCGAGCAGTACTTC.

The CDR3 loop reads CASSQGLTENYGYTF. The DNA of the CDR3 is TGCGCCAGCAGCCAAGGATTGACGGAAAACTATGGCTACACCTTC. The chain links TRBV4-1 to TRBJ1-2; D is uncertain. The CDR3 totals 15 residues. V lost 1 base and J 2 bases, leaving 11 bases between the germline ends. Germline V gene sequence: CDR1 MGHRA, CDR2 YSYEKL.

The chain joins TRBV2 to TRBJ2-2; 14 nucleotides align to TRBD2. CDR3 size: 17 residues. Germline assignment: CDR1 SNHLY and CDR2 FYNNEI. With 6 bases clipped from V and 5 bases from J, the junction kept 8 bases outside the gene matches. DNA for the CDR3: TGTGCCAGCAGGCCGACTAGCGGGAGGGTCGGGACCGGGGAGCTGTTTTTT. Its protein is CASRPTSGRVGTGELFF.

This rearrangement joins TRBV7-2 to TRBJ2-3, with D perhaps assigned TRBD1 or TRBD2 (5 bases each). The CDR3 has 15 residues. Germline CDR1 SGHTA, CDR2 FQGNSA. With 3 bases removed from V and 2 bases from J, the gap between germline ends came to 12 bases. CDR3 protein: CASSFRAGTTDTQYF. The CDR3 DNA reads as TGTGCCAGCAGCTTCCGGGCAGGGACCACAGATACGCAGTATTTT.

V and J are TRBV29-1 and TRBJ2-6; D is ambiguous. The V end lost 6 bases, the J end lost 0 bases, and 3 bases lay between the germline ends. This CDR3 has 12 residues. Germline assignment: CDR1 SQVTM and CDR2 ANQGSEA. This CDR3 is CSVDSGANVLTF. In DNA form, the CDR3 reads TGCAGCGTCGACTCTGGGGCCAACGTCCTGACTTTC.

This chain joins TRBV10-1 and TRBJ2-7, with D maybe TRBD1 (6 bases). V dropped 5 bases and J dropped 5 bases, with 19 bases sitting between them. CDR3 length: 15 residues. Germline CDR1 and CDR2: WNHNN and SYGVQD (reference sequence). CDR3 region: CASSSSGAPSDEQYF. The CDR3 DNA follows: TGCGCCAGCAGTTCTTCAGGGGCTCCCTCGGACGAGCAGTACTTC.

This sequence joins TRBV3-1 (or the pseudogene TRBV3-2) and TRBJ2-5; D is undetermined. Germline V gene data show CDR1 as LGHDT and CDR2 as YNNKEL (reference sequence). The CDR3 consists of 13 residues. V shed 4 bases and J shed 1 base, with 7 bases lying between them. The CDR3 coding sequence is TGTGCCAGCAGCCTTTACGGCCAAGAGACCCAGTACTTC. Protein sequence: CASSLYGQETQYF.

The CDR3 protein is CAPLVFDTEAFF. The CDR3, as DNA: TGCGCCCCCTTGGTGTTTGACACTGAAGCTTTCTTT. The V and J genes are TRBV23-1 and TRBJ1-1; no firm D call. TRBV23-1 qualifies as an ORF whose function is uncertain. The length of the CDR3 is 12 residues. V lost 11 bases to trimming and J lost 3 bases, with 13 bases between them.

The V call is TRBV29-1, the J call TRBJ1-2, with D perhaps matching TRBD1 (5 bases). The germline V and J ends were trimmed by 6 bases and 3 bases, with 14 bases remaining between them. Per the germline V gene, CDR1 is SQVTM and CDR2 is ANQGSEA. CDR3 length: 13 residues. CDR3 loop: CSVEMGTDYGYTF. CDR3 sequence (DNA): TGCAGCGTCGAGATGGGGACGGACTATGGCTACACCTTC.

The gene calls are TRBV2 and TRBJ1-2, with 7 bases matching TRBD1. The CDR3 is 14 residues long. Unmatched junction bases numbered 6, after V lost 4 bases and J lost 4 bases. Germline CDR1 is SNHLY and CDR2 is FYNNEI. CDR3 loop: CASSGDRESYGYTF. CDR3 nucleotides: TGTGCCAGCAGTGGAGACAGGGAAAGCTATGGCTACACCTTC.

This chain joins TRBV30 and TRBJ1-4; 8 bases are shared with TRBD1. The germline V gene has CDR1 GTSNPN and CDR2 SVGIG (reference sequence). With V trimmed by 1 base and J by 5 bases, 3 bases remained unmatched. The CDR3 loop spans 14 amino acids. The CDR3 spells CAWSGTGLNEKLFF. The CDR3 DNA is TGTGCCTGGAGTGGGACAGGGTTAAATGAAAAACTGTTTTTT.

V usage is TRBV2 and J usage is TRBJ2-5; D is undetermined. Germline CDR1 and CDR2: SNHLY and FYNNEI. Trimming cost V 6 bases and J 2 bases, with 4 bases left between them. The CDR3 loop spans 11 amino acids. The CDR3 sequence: CASSPQETQYF. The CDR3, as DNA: TGTGCCAGCAGCCCTCAAGAGACCCAGTACTTC.

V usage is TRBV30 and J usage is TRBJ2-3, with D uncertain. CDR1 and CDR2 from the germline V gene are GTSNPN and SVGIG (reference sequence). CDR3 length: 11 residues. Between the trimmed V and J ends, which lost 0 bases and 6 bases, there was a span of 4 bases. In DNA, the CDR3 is TGTGCCTGGAGTGTACAGGATACGCAGTATTTT. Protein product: CAWSVQDTQYF.

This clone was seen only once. This chain's CDR3 is CALSMSGRSETQYF. CDR3 DNA sequence: TGTGCCCTCAGCATGAGCGGGAGGTCGGAGACCCAGTACTTC. The chain uses TRBV6-5 and TRBJ2-5, with 9 bases aligning to TRBD2. From germline, CDR1 is MNHEY and CDR2 SVGAGI. The CDR3 contains 14 residues. V was clipped by 11 bases and J by 5 bases; unmatched bases: 12.

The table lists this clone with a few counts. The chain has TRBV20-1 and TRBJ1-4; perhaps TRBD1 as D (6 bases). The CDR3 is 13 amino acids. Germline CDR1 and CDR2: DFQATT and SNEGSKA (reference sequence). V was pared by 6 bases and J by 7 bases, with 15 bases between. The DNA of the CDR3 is TGCAGTGCCAGTGGGGGCTACGGTGAAAAACTGTTTTTT. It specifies CSASGGYGEKLFF.

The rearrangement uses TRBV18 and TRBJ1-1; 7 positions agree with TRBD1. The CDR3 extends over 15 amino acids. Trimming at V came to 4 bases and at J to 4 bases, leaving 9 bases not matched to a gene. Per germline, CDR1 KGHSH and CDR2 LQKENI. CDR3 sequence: CASSRETGLSTEAFF. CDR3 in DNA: TGTGCCAGCTCACGCGAGACAGGGCTGAGCACTGAAGCTTTCTTT. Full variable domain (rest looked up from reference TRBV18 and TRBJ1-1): NAGVMQNPRHLVRRRGQEARLRCSPMKGHSHVYWYRQLPEEGLKFMVYLQKENIIDESGMPKERFSAEFPKEGPSILRIQQVVRGDSAAYFCASSRETGLSTEAFFGQGTRLTVV.

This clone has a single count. In DNA form, the CDR3 reads TGTGCCAGCAGTGACTCACGTTACACTGAAGCTTTCTTT. It codes for CASSDSRYTEAFF. The J gene is TRBJ1-1, the V gene TRBV6-4; D not certain. This CDR3 has 13 residues. V was clipped by 0 bases and J by 3 bases, with 5 bases between them. CDR1 MRHNA and CDR2 SNTAGT come from the germline V gene.

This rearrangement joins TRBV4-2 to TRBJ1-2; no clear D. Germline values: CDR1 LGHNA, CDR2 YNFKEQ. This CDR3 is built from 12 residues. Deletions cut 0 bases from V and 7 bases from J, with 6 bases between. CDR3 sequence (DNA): TGTGCCAGCAGCCAAGACACCCCTGGCTACACCTTC. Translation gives CASSQDTPGYTF.

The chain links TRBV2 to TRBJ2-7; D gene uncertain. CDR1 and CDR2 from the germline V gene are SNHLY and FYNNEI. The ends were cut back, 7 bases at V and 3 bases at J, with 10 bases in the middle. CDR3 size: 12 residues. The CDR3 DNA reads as TGTGCCAGCATGAAAAGGATCTACGAGCAGTACTTC. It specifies CASMKRIYEQYF.

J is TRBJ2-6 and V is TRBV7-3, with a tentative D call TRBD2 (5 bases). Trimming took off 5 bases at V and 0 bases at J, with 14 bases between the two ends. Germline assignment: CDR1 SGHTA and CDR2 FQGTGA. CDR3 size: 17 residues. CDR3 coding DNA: TGTGCCAGCAGCCCTCAGGCGCTAGCCTCTGGGGCCAACGTCCTGACTTTC. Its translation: CASSPQALASGANVLTF.